This record covers a single TCR beta chain. No antigen is known for it. The sample is drawn from a study of shared clonotypes between healthy human individuals. This CDR3 has 15 amino acids. With 3 bases clipped from V and 5 bases from J, the junction kept 7 bases outside the gene matches. Per germline, CDR1 MNHEY and CDR2 SMNVEV (reference sequence). At the deep level, the assay was run. Profiling relied on immunoSEQ multiplex PCR, and the TCRdb table lists in-frame clones only, not all of them. The table includes 550,000 to 850,000 clones, 72% detected once. Whole-study results and caveats: Clonotypes shared by all four sorted-subset donors had higher generation probabilities than non-shared clonotypes.

The sequence derives from a woman in her 30s in good health. J is TRBJ2-4 and V is TRBV27; 7 bases line up with TRBD2. Sample: memory CD4+ T cells sorted from blood. Documented subset: CD45RA-negative fraction. Here the CDR3 reads CASSFSGFNENIQYF. CDR3 DNA: TGTGCCAGCAGTTTTAGCGGGTTCAACGAAAACATTCAGTACTTC.